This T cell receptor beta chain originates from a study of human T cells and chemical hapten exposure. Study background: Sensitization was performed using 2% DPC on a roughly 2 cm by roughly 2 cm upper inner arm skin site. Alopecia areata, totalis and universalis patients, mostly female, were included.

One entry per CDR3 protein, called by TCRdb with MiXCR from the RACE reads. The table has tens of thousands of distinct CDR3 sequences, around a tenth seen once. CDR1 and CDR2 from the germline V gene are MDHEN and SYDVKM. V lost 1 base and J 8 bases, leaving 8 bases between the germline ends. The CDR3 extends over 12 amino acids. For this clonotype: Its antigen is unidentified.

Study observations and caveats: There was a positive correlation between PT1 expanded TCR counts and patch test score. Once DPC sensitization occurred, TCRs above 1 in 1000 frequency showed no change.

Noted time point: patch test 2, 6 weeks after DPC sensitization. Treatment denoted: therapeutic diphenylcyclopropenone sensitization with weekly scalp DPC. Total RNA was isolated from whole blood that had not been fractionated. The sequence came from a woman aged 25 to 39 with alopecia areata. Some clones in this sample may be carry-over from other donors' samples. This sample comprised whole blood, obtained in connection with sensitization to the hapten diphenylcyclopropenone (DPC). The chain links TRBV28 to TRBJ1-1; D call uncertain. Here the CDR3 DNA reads TGTGCCAGCAGTTTATACGGGTCGGAAGCTTTCTTT. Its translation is CASSLYGSEAFF.